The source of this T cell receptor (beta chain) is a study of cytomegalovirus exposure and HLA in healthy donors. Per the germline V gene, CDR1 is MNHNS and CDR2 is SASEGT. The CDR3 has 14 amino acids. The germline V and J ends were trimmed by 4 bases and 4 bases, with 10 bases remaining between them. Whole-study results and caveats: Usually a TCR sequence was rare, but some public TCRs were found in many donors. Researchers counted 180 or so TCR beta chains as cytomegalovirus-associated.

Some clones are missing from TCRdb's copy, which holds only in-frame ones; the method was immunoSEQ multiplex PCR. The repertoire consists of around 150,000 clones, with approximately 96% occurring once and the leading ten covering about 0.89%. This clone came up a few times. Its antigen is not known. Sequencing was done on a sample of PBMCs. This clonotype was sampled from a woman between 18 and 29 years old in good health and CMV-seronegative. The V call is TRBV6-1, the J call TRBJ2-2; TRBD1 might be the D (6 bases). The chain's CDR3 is CASSATGPTGELFF. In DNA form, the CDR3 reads TGTGCCAGCAGTGCGACAGGTCCCACCGGGGAGCTGTTTTTT.